Reported below is one T cell receptor beta chain. Assay: immunoSEQ multiplex PCR; the TCRdb copy retains only in-frame clones and omits some. The sample yields about 180,000 clones, around 86% seen once. These data are taken from a study of blood T cell repertoires in COVID-19. The CDR3 extends over 15 amino acids. V dropped 0 bases and J dropped 1 base, with 10 bases sitting between them. Germline-derived CDR1 and CDR2 are SGHRS and YFSETQ. This receptor was obtained from a woman in her 30s with active or convalescent COVID-19. This chain connects TRBV5-1 to TRBJ1-1, with D uncertain. Sequencing was done on a sample of peripheral blood. The CDR3 region is CASSLAAGRNTEAFF. CDR3 in DNA: TGCGCCAGCAGCTTGGCCGCGGGTCGGAACACTGAAGCTTTCTTT.